In this sample, the clone carrying this TCR beta chain turned up many times. TCRdb re-called the RT-PCR reads with MiXCR, one entry per CDR3 protein. The table lists around 700,000 distinct CDR3 sequences, over 12% of them singletons. This CDR3 has 18 residues. J was trimmed by 0 bases and V by 6 bases; bases with no gene match: 15. CDR1 and CDR2 from the germline V gene are MNHEY and SVGAGI. This receptor was identified in a female donor in good health, serving as a healthy control. The specimen sequenced was memory CD4+ T cells from blood. The V gene is TRBV6-5, the J gene TRBJ2-7, with 9 bases identical to TRBD1. This CDR3 is CASSRDRDLNLPSYEQYF. In nucleotides, the CDR3 is TGTGCCAGCAGCCGGGACAGGGACCTAAACTTACCCTCCTACGAGCAGTACTTC.